Below, one T cell receptor beta chain is given with its context. CDR1 SGHRS and CDR2 YFSETQ come from the germline V gene. V was shortened by 0 bases and J by 9 bases, with 15 bases between the two germline ends. The CDR3 spans 14 residues. The entry originates in a study of patients and donors after allogeneic stem cell transplantation. TCRdb independently ran MiXCR on the RT-PCR reads; one entry per CDR3 protein. The sample records over 150,000 distinct CDR3 sequences, approximately 31% being singletons. This chain links TRBV5-1 with TRBJ1-1; D is perhaps TRBD1 (6 bases). The receptor comes from a human donor who was either an allogeneic HSCT recipient or a stem cell or donor lymphocyte infusion donor (not recorded which). It is not recorded whose cells these are; they may come from a transplant donor. The sequencing sample was made of blood, either unsorted or a sorted T cell fraction (not recorded which). CDR3 sequence reads: CASSLVSGALQAFF. The CDR3 region has the DNA TGCGCCAGCAGCTTGGTGTCAGGGGCTCTCCAAGCTTTCTTT.